A single sample gave rise to the 4 T cell receptor beta chains below, sequenced in a study of blood T cell repertoires in COVID-19. Using immunoSEQ multiplex PCR, the repertoire was profiled, and TCRdb retains in-frame clones only, with some absent. The table shows 90,000 to 130,000 clones, with about four fifths occurring only once. Sequencing was performed on peripheral blood. These receptors originate from a woman in her sixties or seventies with acute or convalescent COVID-19.

V is TRBV3-1 (or the pseudogene TRBV3-2) and J is TRBJ2-7, with D possibly TRBD1 on 5 matching bases. This CDR3 is built from 14 residues. V lost 4 bases and J lost 1, with 11 bases in between. Germline assignment: CDR1 LGHDT and CDR2 YNNKEL (reference sequence). The CDR3 DNA sequence: TGTGCCAGCAGCCGCGACAGACAATCCTACGAGCAGTACTTC. Residues: CASSRDRQSYEQYF.

The V gene is TRBV18, the J gene TRBJ1-6, with D possibly being TRBD1 (6 bases). Germline V gives CDR1 KGHSH, CDR2 LQKENI. The CDR3 extends over 17 amino acids. V shed 6 bases and J shed 5 bases, with 20 bases lying between them. The CDR3 reads CASSRDMSGTHNSPLHF. CDR3 bases: TGTGCCAGCTCTCGGGACATGAGCGGGACACATAATTCACCCCTCCACTTT.

V gene TRBV27 combines with J gene TRBJ1-6, with a weak D call TRBD1 (5 bases). In germline, CDR1 is MNHEY, CDR2 SMNVEV (reference sequence). CDR3 length: 15 amino acids. V was cut by 3 bases and J by 7 bases, with 13 bases left in between. CDR3 amino acids: CASSFEGTNNSPLHF. In DNA form, the CDR3 reads TGTGCCAGCAGTTTTGAGGGGACTAACAATTCACCCCTCCACTTT.

The chain employs TRBV6-2 or TRBV6-3 and TRBJ1-4; D perhaps matches TRBD1 (5 bases). From germline, CDR1 is MNHEY and CDR2 SVGEGT. Trimming shortened V by 5 bases and J by 8 bases, and 24 bases separated the two germline ends. The CDR3 loop spans 17 amino acids. The CDR3 DNA is TGTGCCAGCAGTCCGGGACTTGCGGAGCTGGGAATGGAAAAACTGTTTTTT. It yields the protein CASSPGLAELGMEKLFF.